This T cell receptor beta chain was found in a study of blood T cell repertoires in COVID-19. Sequencing used immunoSEQ multiplex PCR; TCRdb keeps in-frame clones, though not all of them. This sample carries approximately 180,000 clones, roughly 85% of them seen once, and the ten largest clones take about a tenth. A few counts support this clone. From germline, CDR1 is SGHTA and CDR2 FQGTGA. Trimming cost V 5 bases and J 7 bases, with 20 bases left between them. This CDR3 is built from 15 residues. The rearrangement links TRBV7-3 to TRBJ1-2; D remains unclear. Input material: peripheral blood. The clonotype was recovered from a human donor with active or convalescent COVID-19. The donor label of this sample is uncertain. The CDR3 spells CASSPRGGGVSGYTF. The CDR3 DNA is TGTGCCAGCAGCCCGCGGGGAGGCGGAGTTAGTGGCTACACCTTC.